The T cell receptor (beta chain) under discussion was sequenced for a study of cytomegalovirus exposure and HLA in healthy donors. Worth noting for this clone: Its target is not known.

This PCR relied on a set of 60 Vbeta primers and 13 Jbeta primers. Sequencing used immunoSEQ multiplex PCR; TCRdb keeps in-frame clones, though not all of them. The sample holds 65,000 to 80,000 clones. The CDR3 runs to 16 residues. The ends lost 4 bases at V and 2 bases at J; junction bases unmatched: 8. The germline V gene encodes CDR1 MNHEY and CDR2 SVGAGI. Findings of the study overall: An Asian-associated ancestry cluster reportedly showed fewer N-insertions than the roughly 700-donor mean in a later analysis. Later on, an analysis showed TCR association rates differing by HLA locus, with DRB1 the most and HLA-C the fewest.

The sample consisted of PBMCs. The chain employs TRBV6-5 and TRBJ2-5; 9 bases are shared with TRBD1. This TCR derives from a female donor in good health and CMV-seropositive. CDR3 amino acids: CASSSRDRELQETQYF. In DNA form, the CDR3 reads TGTGCCAGCAGTTCCCGGGACAGGGAATTACAAGAGACCCAGTACTTC.